The 28 T cell receptor beta chains given below trace back to one sample, sequenced in a study of T cell responses to AZD1222 COVID-19 vaccine. Using immunoSEQ multiplex PCR, the repertoire was profiled, and TCRdb retains in-frame clones only, with some absent. The sample carries more than 150,000 clones, roughly 90% recorded once. The specimen comprised peripheral blood, sampled 28 days after the second AZD1222 dose. The receptors were gathered from an adult who received the AZD1222 COVID-19 vaccine.

The genes are TRBV5-1 and TRBJ2-1; D call uncertain. The germline CDR1 and CDR2 sequences are SGHRS and YFSETQ. This CDR3 spans 14 amino acids. Trimming removed 4 bases from V and 8 bases from J, with 16 bases in between. DNA for the CDR3: TGCGCCAGCAGCCTCCCCCGGGCCGAGCATGAGCAGTTCTTC. Its protein product is CASSLPRAEHEQFF.

CDR3 loop: CASSEVIYGYTF. CDR3 sequence (DNA): TGTGCCAGCAGTGAAGTTATCTATGGCTACACCTTC. The chain uses TRBV25-1 and TRBJ1-2; no definite D call. The CDR3 covers 12 residues. The germline V gene has CDR1 MGHDK and CDR2 SYGVNS. The V and J ends lost 2 bases and 4 bases respectively, with 5 bases between them.

The chain uses TRBV16 and TRBJ1-1; no firm D call. CDR1 and CDR2 (germline): KGHSY, FQNENV. V was trimmed by 0 bases and J by 8 bases, leaving 10 bases between them. There are 13 residues in the CDR3. The CDR3 DNA reads TGTGCCAGCAGCCAATCATCAGGAGGGGAAGCTTTCTTT. Residues: CASSQSSGGEAFF.

This chain connects TRBV28 to TRBJ1-6, with D unresolved. The CDR3 consists of 14 residues. Germline V gene data show CDR1 as MDHEN and CDR2 as SYDVKM. Trimming removed 8 bases at V and 8 bases at J, with 16 bases between. The CDR3 nucleotides are TGTGCCAGCTCCCAAACCCACGGTGATTCACCCCTCCACTTT. Its translation: CASSQTHGDSPLHF.

This clone was seen only once. The J gene is TRBJ2-1, the V gene TRBV7-2; no definite D call. The CDR3 is 15 residues long. The germline CDR1 and CDR2 sequences are SGHTA and FQGNSA. V was trimmed by 1 base and J by 0 bases, leaving 7 bases between them. CDR3 sequence (DNA): TGTGCCAGCAGCTTAGTGTATAACTCCTACAATGAGCAGTTCTTC. Translating it yields CASSLVYNSYNEQFF.

The chain links TRBV9 to TRBJ1-3; 9 bases map to TRBD1. Germline lookup yields CDR1 SGDLS and CDR2 YYNGEE. The CDR3 totals 16 residues. V lost 3 bases, J lost 0 bases, and 4 bases stayed unmatched. CDR3 amino acids: CASSEYRGLSGNTIYF. The CDR3 DNA follows: TGTGCCAGCAGCGAATACAGGGGGCTCTCTGGAAACACCATATATTTT.

The rearrangement links TRBV7-8 to TRBJ2-1, with 7 bases fitting TRBD1. From germline, CDR1 is SGHVS and CDR2 FQNEAQ. V trimming: 5 bases; J trimming: 3 bases; junction bases outside the gene matches: 4. This CDR3 spans 14 amino acids. CDR3: CASSARDSYNEQFF. The CDR3 nucleotides are TGTGCCAGCAGCGCCCGGGACAGCTACAATGAGCAGTTCTTC.

The rearrangement joins TRBV29-1 to TRBJ2-3; D is perhaps TRBD1 or TRBD2 (5 bases each). The CDR3 spans 15 residues. V dropped 4 bases and J dropped 0 bases, with 14 bases sitting between them. The germline V gene encodes CDR1 SQVTM and CDR2 ANQGSEA. The CDR3 DNA reads TGCAGCGTTGCCCTTTTGGGGGACAGCACAGATACGCAGTATTTT. Its translation is CSVALLGDSTDTQYF.

This chain joins TRBV3-1 (or the pseudogene TRBV3-2) and TRBJ1-1; D is unresolved. Trimming removed 2 bases at V and 10 bases at J, with 11 bases between. Germline-derived CDR1 and CDR2 are LGHDT and YNNKEL (reference sequence). The CDR3 covers 12 residues. CDR3 residues: CASSQLNERAFF. CDR3 DNA sequence: TGTGCCAGCAGCCAACTGAACGAAAGAGCTTTCTTT.

The J gene is TRBJ1-2, the V gene TRBV19; TRBD1 matches at 11 bases. Trimming at V came to 8 bases and at J to 6 bases, leaving 14 bases not matched to a gene. In germline, CDR1 is LNHDA, CDR2 SQIVND (reference sequence). This CDR3 has 16 residues. DNA for the CDR3: TGTGCCAGTGCTACGGGACAGGGGGGCCGGAGAGATGGCTACACCTTC. Residues: CASATGQGGRRDGYTF.

This chain connects TRBV7-6 to TRBJ2-1; 12 bases are shared with TRBD2. Germline trimming cut 5 bases from V and 7 bases from J; bases unmatched to any gene: 6. CDR1 and CDR2 (germline): SGHVS, FNYEAQ. The CDR3 contains 15 residues. As DNA, the CDR3 is TGTGCCAGCAGCGCAACTAGCGGGAGGTGGAATGAGCAGTTCTTC. Encoded protein: CASSATSGRWNEQFF.

The chain is built from TRBV6-6 and TRBJ2-7; the match to TRBD2 covers 8 bases. The germline V gene encodes CDR1 MNHNY and CDR2 SVGAGI (reference sequence). V gave up 2 bases and J gave up 2 bases; unmatched junction bases: 2. CDR3 size: 14 residues. CDR3 protein: CASSYAGGPYEQYF. For the CDR3, the DNA is TGTGCCAGCAGTTACGCGGGGGGCCCCTACGAGCAGTACTTC.

The CDR3 DNA is TGTGCCAGCAGCCTCCTCCGTGTGGGCCCCTACGAGCAGTACTTC. Amino acids: CASSLLRVGPYEQYF. The V gene is TRBV6-9, the J gene TRBJ2-7; the D is unclear. Germline V gene lookup returns CDR1 MNHGY and CDR2 SVAAGI. The CDR3 consists of 15 residues. V lost 6 bases and J lost 2, with 17 bases in between.

CDR3 nucleotides: TGCGCCAGCAGCTCCTCGGACAGGGGCCTCCACGGCGAGCAGTACTTC. This codes for CASSSSDRGLHGEQYF. The V call is TRBV5-1, the J call TRBJ2-7, with TRBD1 matching over 9 bases. The J segment lost 6 bases and the V segment lost 3 bases, leaving 13 bases of the junction unmatched. Germline V gives CDR1 SGHRS, CDR2 YFSETQ. The CDR3 sequence is 16 residues long.

The gene calls are TRBV4-2 and TRBJ2-1, with 15 bases identical to TRBD2. Germline V CDR1 and CDR2: LGHNA, YNFKEQ. This CDR3 has 17 amino acids. J was trimmed by 7 bases and V by 5 bases; bases with no gene match: 9. The CDR3 sequence is CASSFGLAGGPRNEQFF. CDR3 DNA sequence: TGTGCCAGCAGCTTCGGACTAGCGGGAGGGCCTCGGAATGAGCAGTTCTTC.

The genes are TRBV4-2 and TRBJ1-2; D remains unclear. Germline values: CDR1 LGHNA, CDR2 YNFKEQ. V dropped 0 bases and J dropped 7 bases, with 15 bases sitting between them. This CDR3 is built from 15 residues. The CDR3 region has the DNA TGTGCCAGCAGCCAAGATATCGGGAAGGCGGGTGGCTACACCTTC. The encoded protein is CASSQDIGKAGGYTF.

The chain links TRBV7-9 to TRBJ2-5; no reliable D call. CDR1 is SEHNR and CDR2 is FQNEAQ in the germline V gene (reference sequence). Trimming shortened V by 2 bases and J by 1 base, and 11 bases separated the two germline ends. CDR3 length: 15 residues. The CDR3 reads CASSLRQAPQETQYF. The CDR3, as DNA: TGTGCCAGCAGCTTAAGGCAGGCGCCCCAAGAGACCCAGTACTTC.

The chain uses TRBV12-3 or TRBV12-4 and TRBJ1-3; 7 bases line up with TRBD1. V gave up 6 bases and J gave up 8 bases; unmatched junction bases: 4. The CDR3 is 12 residues long. In DNA, the CDR3 is TGTGCCAGCAGAAACAGGGGTGACACCATATATTTT. Its translation: CASRNRGDTIYF.

The J gene is TRBJ1-4, the V gene TRBV5-5; tentative D call: TRBD1 (5 bases). Trimming cost V 4 bases and J 7 bases, with 14 bases left between them. The CDR3 length is 14 residues. Per germline, CDR1 SGHKS and CDR2 YYEKEE (reference sequence). The CDR3 sequence: CASSLDTFSEKLFF. CDR3 nucleotides: TGTGCCAGCAGCCTGGACACCTTTTCTGAAAAACTGTTTTTT.

The CDR3 loop reads CASSQVRAGVYEQYF. The CDR3 region has the DNA TGCGCCAGCAGCCAAGTTCGAGCGGGAGTCTACGAGCAGTACTTC. The rearrangement joins TRBV4-1 to TRBJ2-7; 8 nucleotides align to TRBD2. Germline V gene lookup returns CDR1 MGHRA and CDR2 YSYEKL. The CDR3 loop spans 15 amino acids. With 1 base clipped from V and 3 bases from J, the junction kept 5 bases outside the gene matches.

The gene calls are TRBV2 and TRBJ1-1, with D maybe TRBD1 (5 bases). The CDR3 is made up of 13 amino acids. V gave up 1 base and J gave up 7 bases, with 10 bases separating them. Germline V lookup: CDR1 SNHLY, CDR2 FYNNEI. Here the CDR3 DNA reads TGTGCCAGCAGTGAAGAGGGGCGCGTTGAAGCTTTCTTT. Its protein product is CASSEEGRVEAFF.

This chain joins TRBV7-9 and TRBJ2-1, with 9 bases lining up with TRBD2. After removal of 6 bases from V and 0 bases from J, the junction contained 0 bases not matched to a gene. The CDR3 contains 14 residues. In germline, CDR1 is SEHNR, CDR2 FQNEAQ (reference sequence). CDR3 in amino acids: CASRLAGSYNEQFF. The CDR3 nucleotides are TGTGCCAGCAGACTAGCGGGCTCCTACAATGAGCAGTTCTTC.

The CDR3 protein is CASSWGPNEKLFF. The CDR3 DNA sequence: TGTGCCAGCAGTTGGGGGCCTAATGAAAAACTGTTTTTT. The chain is built from TRBV27 and TRBJ1-4; D may be TRBD1 (6 bases). Germline V gives CDR1 MNHEY, CDR2 SMNVEV (reference sequence). The CDR3 loop spans 13 amino acids. Trimming stripped 4 bases from V and 3 bases from J, with 6 bases between.

The genes are TRBV18 and TRBJ1-5, with 10 bases fitting TRBD1. Looked up from germline, CDR1 is KGHSH and CDR2 is LQKENI. The CDR3 is 21 amino acids. The J segment lost 2 bases and the V segment lost 3 bases, leaving 19 bases of the junction unmatched. CDR3 DNA: TGTGCCAGCTCACCTCGTCCACCGGGACAGGGGAACGTGAAAGGCAATCAGCCCCAGCATTTT. It is translated as CASSPRPPGQGNVKGNQPQHF. Full variable domain (missing parts from reference TRBV18 and TRBJ1-5): NAGVMQNPRHLVRRRGQEARLRCSPMKGHSHVYWYRQLPEEGLKFMVYLQKENIIDESGMPKERFSAEFPKEGPSILRIQQVVRGDSAAYFCASSPRPPGQGNVKGNQPQHFGDGTRLSIL.

V gene TRBV19 combines with J gene TRBJ1-4, with TRBD1 as a possible D gene (6 bases). Germline V lookup: CDR1 LNHDA, CDR2 SQIVND (reference sequence). V was trimmed by 9 bases and J by 12 bases, leaving 26 bases between them. The CDR3 has 15 amino acids. CDR3 sequence (DNA): TGTGCCAGCTCCGGGGGAGCCTTAGGGGAGGGGGAACTGTTTTTT. Its translation: CASSGGALGEGELFF.

The chain links TRBV2 to TRBJ2-1, with 9 positions matching TRBD2. This CDR3 comprises 12 residues. From germline, CDR1 is SNHLY and CDR2 FYNNEI. V was clipped by 4 bases and J by 14 bases; unmatched bases: 6. This chain's CDR3 is CASSGIAGVEFF. Written as DNA, the CDR3 is TGTGCCAGCAGTGGGATAGCGGGAGTGGAGTTCTTC. The variable domain in full, completed from reference TRBV2 and TRBJ2-1, reads EPEVTQTPSHQVTQMGQEVILRCVPISNHLYFYWYRQILGQKVEFLVSFYNNEISEKSEIFDDQFSVERPDGSNFTLKIRSTKLEDSAMYFCASSGIAGVEFFGPGTRLTVL.

The V gene is TRBV7-6, the J gene TRBJ2-3, with D tentatively TRBD2 (6 bases). The CDR3 has 15 residues. The germline V gene encodes CDR1 SGHVS and CDR2 FNYEAQ. V shed 5 bases and J shed 0 bases, with 12 bases lying between them. The CDR3 bases are TGTGCCAGCAGCGTTGGCGGGGCTAGCACAGATACGCAGTATTTT. This codes for CASSVGGASTDTQYF.

The chain joins TRBV30 to TRBJ2-1, with D possibly being TRBD2 (6 bases). The CDR3 loop spans 12 amino acids. With 3 bases removed from V and 6 bases from J, the gap between germline ends came to 9 bases. Per germline, CDR1 GTSNPN and CDR2 SVGIG (reference sequence). As DNA, the CDR3 is TGTGCCTGGAGCCCGGGGGTCAATGAGCAGTTCTTC. Protein product: CAWSPGVNEQFF.